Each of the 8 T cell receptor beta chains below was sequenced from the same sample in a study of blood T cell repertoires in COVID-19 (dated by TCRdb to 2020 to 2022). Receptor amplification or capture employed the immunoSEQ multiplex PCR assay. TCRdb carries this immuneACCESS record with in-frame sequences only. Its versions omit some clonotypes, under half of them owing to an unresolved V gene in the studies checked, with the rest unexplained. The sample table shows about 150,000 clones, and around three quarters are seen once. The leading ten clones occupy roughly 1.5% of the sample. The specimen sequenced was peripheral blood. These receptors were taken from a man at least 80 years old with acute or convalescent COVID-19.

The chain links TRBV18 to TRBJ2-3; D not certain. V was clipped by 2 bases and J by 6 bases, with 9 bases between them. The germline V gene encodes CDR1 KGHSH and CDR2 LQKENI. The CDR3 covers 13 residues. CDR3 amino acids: CASSPDTEDTQYF. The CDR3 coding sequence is TGTGCCAGCTCACCAGACACCGAGGATACGCAGTATTTT.

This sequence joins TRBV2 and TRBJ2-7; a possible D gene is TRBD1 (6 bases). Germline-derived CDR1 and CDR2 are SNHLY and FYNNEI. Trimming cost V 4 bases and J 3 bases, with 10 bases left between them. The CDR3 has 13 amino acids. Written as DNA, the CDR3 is TGTGCCAGCAGTGGGCAGGGGCTCTACGAGCAGTACTTC. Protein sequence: CASSGQGLYEQYF.

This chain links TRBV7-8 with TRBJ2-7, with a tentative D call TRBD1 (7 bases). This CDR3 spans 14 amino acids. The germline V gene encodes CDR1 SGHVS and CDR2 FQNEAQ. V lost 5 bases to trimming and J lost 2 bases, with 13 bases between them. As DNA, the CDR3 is TGTGCCAGCAGCCCAGGGGGGCGAACCTACGAGCAGTACGTC. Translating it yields CASSPGGRTYEQYV.

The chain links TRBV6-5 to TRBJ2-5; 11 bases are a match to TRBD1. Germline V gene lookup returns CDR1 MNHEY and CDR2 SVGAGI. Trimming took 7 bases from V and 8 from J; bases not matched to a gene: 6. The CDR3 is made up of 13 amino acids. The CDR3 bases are TGTGCCAGCAAGCGGACAGGGGGCGATACCCAGTACTTC. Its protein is CASKRTGGDTQYF.

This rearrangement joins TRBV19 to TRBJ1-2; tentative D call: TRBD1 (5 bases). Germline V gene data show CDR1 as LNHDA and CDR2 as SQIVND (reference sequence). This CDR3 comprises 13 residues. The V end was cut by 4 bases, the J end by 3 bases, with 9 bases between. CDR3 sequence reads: CASSRRQYYGYTF. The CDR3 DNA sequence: TGTGCCAGTAGTAGGCGACAGTACTATGGCTACACCTTC.

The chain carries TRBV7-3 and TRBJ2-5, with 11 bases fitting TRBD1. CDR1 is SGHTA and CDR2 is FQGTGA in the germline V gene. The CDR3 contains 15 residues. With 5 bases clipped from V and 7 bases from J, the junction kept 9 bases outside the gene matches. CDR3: CASSPGTGGGRTQYF. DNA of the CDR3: TGTGCCAGCAGCCCCGGGACAGGGGGTGGGAGGACCCAGTACTTC.

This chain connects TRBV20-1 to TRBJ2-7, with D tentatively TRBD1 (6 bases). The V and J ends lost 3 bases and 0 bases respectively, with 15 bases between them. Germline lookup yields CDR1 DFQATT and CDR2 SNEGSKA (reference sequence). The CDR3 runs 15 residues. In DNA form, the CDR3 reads TGCAGTGCTAGTTCCAAGGACAGATTCTCCTACGAGCAGTACTTC. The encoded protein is CSASSKDRFSYEQYF.

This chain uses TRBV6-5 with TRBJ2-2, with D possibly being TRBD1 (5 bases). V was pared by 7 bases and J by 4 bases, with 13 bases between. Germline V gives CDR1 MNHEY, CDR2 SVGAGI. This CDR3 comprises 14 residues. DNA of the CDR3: TGTGCCAGCACCCAGGGCTTGATCACCGGGGAGCTGTTTTTT. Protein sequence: CASTQGLITGELFF.